The 20 T cell receptor beta chains listed next were all sequenced from one sample in a study of T cells in Graves' hyperthyroidism and ophthalmopathy. What was amplified from RNA transcripts were TCR beta CDR3 regions. Researchers ran a first-round RT-PCR on the TCR CDR3 using the HTBI primer set. MiXCR was run by TCRdb on the multiplex PCR reads, yielding one entry per CDR3 protein. Found here are around 340,000 distinct CDR3 sequences, roughly a fifth of them singletons; the top ten hold roughly 52%. The sequencing sample was made of blood. These TCRs come from a woman between 50 and 59 years old with Graves' hyperthyroidism.

This clonotype showed up many times. The chain employs TRBV12-3 or TRBV12-4 and TRBJ1-5, with TRBD1 identical over 7 bases. V was pared by 5 bases and J by 6 bases, with 10 bases of the junction left unmatched. This CDR3 is built from 15 residues. The CDR3 DNA follows: TGTGCCAGCAGTCGCTCCGTAACAGGGGTTCAGCCCCAGCATTTT. Residues: CASSRSVTGVQPQHF.

This clonotype occurred a few times. The chain couples TRBV10-2 to TRBJ1-1; D gene unclear. CDR1 WSHSY and CDR2 SAAADI come from the germline V gene. V gave up 0 bases and J gave up 11 bases, with 10 bases separating them. The CDR3 runs 12 residues. The CDR3 sequence is CASSESRTGAFF. CDR3 nucleotides: TGCGCCAGCAGTGAGTCTAGGACTGGGGCTTTCTTT.

This chain uses TRBV28 with TRBJ1-1, with D unresolved. The V end lost 2 bases, the J end lost 1 base, and 8 bases lay between the germline ends. Germline V lookup: CDR1 MDHEN, CDR2 SYDVKM. The length of the CDR3 is 14 residues. Here the CDR3 reads CASSLISRNTEAFF. CDR3 coding DNA: TGTGCCAGCAGTTTAATTAGCCGGAACACTGAAGCTTTCTTT.

This clonotype was observed many times. V usage is TRBV5-1 and J usage is TRBJ1-6; D perhaps matches TRBD1 (5 bases). V lost 0 bases to trimming and J lost 7 bases, with 11 bases between them. The CDR3 spans 15 residues. Germline loops: CDR1 SGHRS, CDR2 YFSETQ. This CDR3 reads CASSLVGDGNSPLHF. Here the CDR3 DNA reads TGCGCCAGCAGCTTGGTCGGGGACGGCAATTCACCCCTCCACTTT.

This chain uses TRBV18 with TRBJ1-4, with D possibly TRBD1 on 5 matching bases. The germline V gene encodes CDR1 KGHSH and CDR2 LQKENI. CDR3 length equals 14 residues. V was pared by 1 base and J by 6 bases, with 9 bases between. In nucleotides, the CDR3 is TGTGCCAGCTCACCACTAACAGGTGATGAAAAACTGTTTTTT. Translation gives CASSPLTGDEKLFF.

The genes are TRBV5-1 and TRBJ1-2; D is perhaps TRBD1 (6 bases). Trimming pared 4 bases from V and 6 bases from J, leaving 16 bases between. Germline CDR1 reads SGHRS; CDR2 reads YFSETQ. The CDR3 has 14 residues. The CDR3 DNA sequence: TGCGCCAGCAGCCGTGACAGGTTACCTAATGGCTACACCTTC. This encodes CASSRDRLPNGYTF.

Many counts were recorded for this clonotype. The CDR3 sequence: CASSFQTSFYNEQFF. The CDR3 DNA is TGTGCCAGCAGTTTTCAGACTAGCTTTTACAATGAGCAGTTCTTC. V gene TRBV12-3 or TRBV12-4 combines with J gene TRBJ2-1, with TRBD2 matching 7 bases. V was pared by 3 bases and J by 4 bases, with 6 bases of the junction left unmatched. The CDR3 totals 15 residues.

This chain joins TRBV28 and TRBJ1-2; tentative D call: TRBD1 (6 bases). The CDR3 is 15 residues long. V lost 6 bases and J 5 bases, leaving 19 bases between the germline ends. The germline V gene has CDR1 MDHEN and CDR2 SYDVKM. The CDR3 reads CASRDSKTANYGYTF. CDR3 in DNA: TGTGCCAGCAGGGACAGCAAAACGGCGAATTATGGCTACACCTTC.

V is TRBV5-8 and J is TRBJ2-1; D unresolved. Matching the DNA end better, TRBJ2-7 makes the J call doubtful. CDR3 length equals 13 residues. Germline V gene data show CDR1 as SGHTS and CDR2 as YDEGEE. The CDR3 DNA sequence: TGTGCCAGCAGCTACCGCTCCTACAATGAGCAGTACTTC. The encoded protein is CASSYRSYNEQYF.

The CDR3 DNA is TGTGCCAGCAGTTCTCGGCAAGGGGGAGGCTACGAGCAGTACTTC. This encodes CASSSRQGGGYEQYF. The chain has TRBV27 and TRBJ2-7; possibly TRBD1 or TRBD2 for D (6 bases each). CDR1 and CDR2 (germline): MNHEY, SMNVEV (reference sequence). Trimming took off 4 bases at V and 3 bases at J, with 16 bases between the two ends. The CDR3 sequence is 15 residues long.

This clonotype was picked up many times. The chain has TRBV20-1 and TRBJ2-5, with 8 bases lining up with TRBD2. V trimming: 1 base; J trimming: 1 base; junction bases outside the gene matches: 5. Per the germline V gene, CDR1 is DFQATT and CDR2 is SNEGSKA (reference sequence). The CDR3 covers 15 residues. CDR3 sequence: CSARVLAGSQETQYF. The CDR3 DNA sequence: TGCAGTGCTAGAGTATTAGCGGGATCCCAAGAGACCCAGTACTTC.

This clonotype turned up a few times. This chain uses TRBV2 with TRBJ2-3, with D perhaps matching TRBD2 (7 bases). Trimming left V 4 bases short and J 2 bases short, with 13 bases between. In germline, CDR1 is SNHLY, CDR2 FYNNEI. The CDR3 spans 15 residues. CDR3 residues: CASSGGGGPTDTQYF. The CDR3 DNA is TGTGCCAGCAGTGGCGGCGGGGGCCCCACAGATACGCAGTATTTT.

The sample holds many counts of this clonotype. The chain is built from TRBV3-1 and TRBJ1-6, with a tentative D call TRBD1 (5 bases). CDR1 LGHDT and CDR2 YNNKEL come from the germline V gene (reference sequence). The CDR3 consists of 15 residues. Trimming left V 1 base short and J 10 bases short, with 14 bases between. CDR3 sequence reads: CASSQGGVLGSPLHF. DNA for the CDR3: TGTGCCAGCAGCCAAGGAGGGGTACTGGGCTCACCCCTCCACTTT.

The chain recombines TRBV11-2 with TRBJ1-2, with a weak D call TRBD1 (5 bases). The CDR3 has 14 amino acids. Germline CDR1 is SGHAT and CDR2 is FQNNGV. V lost 0 bases and J 8 bases, leaving 13 bases between the germline ends. The DNA of the CDR3 is TGTGCCAGCAGCTTAGAGGACATGCTTACCGGCTACACCTTC. Protein sequence: CASSLEDMLTGYTF.

V usage is TRBV10-3 and J usage is TRBJ2-5, with TRBD2 matching over 7 bases. CDR3 length: 13 amino acids. Trimming at V came to 6 bases and at J to 4 bases, leaving 5 bases not matched to a gene. CDR1 and CDR2 from the germline V gene are ENHRY and SYGVKD. The CDR3 DNA follows: TGTGCCATCAGGAGCGGCGGGAGAGAGACCCAGTACTTC. Its translation: CAIRSGGRETQYF.

This clonotype showed up many times. The J gene is TRBJ2-7, the V gene TRBV12-3 or TRBV12-4; no reliable D call. Trimming pared 3 bases from V and 4 bases from J, leaving 4 bases between. CDR3 size: 11 residues. CDR3: CASSLEYEQYF. The CDR3 DNA follows: TGTGCCAGCAGTTTGGAATACGAGCAGTACTTC.

The chain employs TRBV5-1 and TRBJ2-5, with 8 bases aligning to TRBD1. V gave up 0 bases and J gave up 0 bases; unmatched junction bases: 1. Germline values: CDR1 SGHRS, CDR2 YFSETQ. The CDR3 has 15 residues. As DNA, the CDR3 is TGCGCCAGCAGCTTGGGGACAGGGTACCAAGAGACCCAGTACTTC. This codes for CASSLGTGYQETQYF. Variable domain in full (rest from reference TRBV5-1 and TRBJ2-5): KAGVTQTPRYLIKTRGQQVTLSCSPISGHRSVSWYQQTPGQGLQFLFEYFSETQRNKGNFPGRFSGRQFSNSRSEMNVSTLELGDSALYLCASSLGTGYQETQYFGPGTRLLVL.

This chain uses TRBV30 with TRBJ2-1; D is ambiguous. The CDR3 sequence is 12 residues long. Looked up from germline, CDR1 is GTSNPN and CDR2 is SVGIG (reference sequence). V was cut by 1 base and J by 13 bases, with 14 bases left in between. The CDR3 DNA follows: TGTGCCTGGAGTGCCTCGACGTACGGTCAGTTCTTC. Translated: CAWSASTYGQFF.

The rearrangement uses TRBV14 and TRBJ2-7; D not resolved. The CDR3 totals 11 residues. V was clipped by 2 bases and J by 5 bases, with 4 bases between them. CDR1 is SGHDN and CDR2 is FVKESK in the germline V gene. The CDR3 here is CASSQFNEQYF. The CDR3 DNA is TGTGCCAGCAGCCAATTTAACGAGCAGTACTTC.

This clonotype was seen only a few times. V is TRBV5-1 and J is TRBJ1-4; D perhaps matches TRBD1 (5 bases). V shed 0 bases and J shed 0 bases, with 12 bases lying between them. The V gene's germline CDR1 is SGHRS and CDR2 YFSETQ. The CDR3 loop spans 17 amino acids. In DNA form, the CDR3 reads TGCGCCAGCAGCTTGGCCTACAGGACCTCAACTAATGAAAAACTGTTTTTT. Its translation is CASSLAYRTSTNEKLFF.